The clone carrying this TCR beta chain was detected only a few times. The data are from a study of metastatic and nonmetastatic thyroid tumors. There were no patients who had received any treatment before thyroid surgery. TCRdb re-analyzed the PCR reads through MiXCR. This sample has around 31,000 clones; less than 30% occur once, and the top ten carry about 32%. Sequenced material: blood. This sequence originates from a female donor with papillary thyroid cancer or a benign thyroid nodule (not recorded which). Some clones in this sample may be carry-over from other donors' samples.

This CDR3 reads CASSELRGSYEQYF. CDR3 coding DNA: TGTGCCAGCAGTGAATTGAGGGGCTCCTACGAGCAGTACTTC. The rearrangement joins TRBV6-1 to TRBJ2-7, with D perhaps given as TRBD1 or TRBD2 (5 bases each). Germline V CDR1 and CDR2: MNHNS, SASEGT. Trimming cost V 2 bases and J 0 bases, with 8 bases left between them. There are 14 residues in the CDR3.